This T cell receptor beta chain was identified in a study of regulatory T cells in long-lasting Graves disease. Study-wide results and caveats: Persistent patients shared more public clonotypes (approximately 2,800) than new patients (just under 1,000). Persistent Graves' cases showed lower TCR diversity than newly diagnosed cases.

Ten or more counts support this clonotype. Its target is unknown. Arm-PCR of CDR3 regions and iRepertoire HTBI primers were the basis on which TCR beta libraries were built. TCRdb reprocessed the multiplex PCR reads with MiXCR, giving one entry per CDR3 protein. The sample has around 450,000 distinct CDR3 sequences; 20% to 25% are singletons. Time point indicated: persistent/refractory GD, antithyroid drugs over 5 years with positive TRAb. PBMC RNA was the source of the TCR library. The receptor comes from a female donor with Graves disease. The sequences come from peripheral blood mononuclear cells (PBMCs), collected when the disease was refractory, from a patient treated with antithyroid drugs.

CDR3 residues: CASNWRNYGYTF. As DNA, the CDR3 is TGTGCCAGCAATTGGCGGAACTATGGCTACACCTTC. This chain links TRBV12-3 or TRBV12-4 with TRBJ1-2; unclear D gene. The CDR3 loop spans 12 amino acids. The V and J ends lost 7 bases and 2 bases respectively, with 8 bases between them.